Presented here are 24 T cell receptor beta chains from one specimen sequenced in a study of cytomegalovirus exposure and HLA in healthy donors. It was with 60 Vbeta and 13 Jbeta primers that the PCR ran. TCRdb's copy holds only in-frame clones and misses some; the assay was immunoSEQ multiplex PCR. The sample yields 62,000 or so clones, 70% to 90% seen once. Input material: PBMCs. The receptor set was obtained from a man younger than 35 in good health and CMV-seronegative.

The chain recombines TRBV4-2 with TRBJ2-2; tentative D call: TRBD2 (6 bases). The V end lost 1 base, the J end lost 6 bases, and 12 bases lay between the germline ends. Germline assignment: CDR1 LGHNA and CDR2 YNFKEQ. The CDR3 contains 15 residues. The CDR3 loop is CASSQGASASGELFF. Written as DNA, the CDR3 is TGTGCCAGCAGCCAAGGGGCTAGCGCGTCCGGGGAGCTGTTTTTT.

This clone turned up a few times. The chain recombines TRBV5-4 with TRBJ1-1, with D possibly being TRBD1 (5 bases). This CDR3 has 15 amino acids. V was trimmed by 4 bases and J by 3 bases, leaving 16 bases between them. Germline CDR1 and CDR2: SGHNT and YYREEE (reference sequence). As DNA, the CDR3 is TGTGCCAGCAGCGCGGTCGGGCGGGGCTACACTGAAGCTTTCTTT. Its protein product is CASSAVGRGYTEAFF. The variable domain in full, completed from reference TRBV5-4 and TRBJ1-1, reads ETGVTQSPTHLIKTRGQQVTLRCSSQSGHNTVSWYQQALGQGPQFIFQYYREEENGRGNFPPRFSGLQFPNYSSELNVNALELDDSALYLCASSAVGRGYTEAFFGQGTRLTVV.

The chain has TRBV9 and TRBJ1-2, with 8 bases lining up with TRBD1. This CDR3 region has 12 residues. Germline V gives CDR1 SGDLS, CDR2 YYNGEE. The V and J ends lost 3 bases and 7 bases, in that order; junction bases with no gene match: 2. The CDR3 coding sequence is TGTGCCAGCAGCGGGACAGGGAGTGGCTACACCTTC. Translation: CASSGTGSGYTF.

The chain is built from TRBV10-1 and TRBJ1-6, with TRBD1 matching over 7 bases. J was trimmed by 9 bases and V by 3 bases; bases with no gene match: 5. The CDR3 loop spans 14 amino acids. CDR1 and CDR2 from the germline V gene are WNHNN and SYGVQD (reference sequence). The DNA of the CDR3 is TGCGCCAGCAGTGACCTTAACAGGGGTTCACCCCTCCACTTT. Translation: CASSDLNRGSPLHF.

This chain connects TRBV28 to TRBJ1-2; 8 nucleotides align to TRBD1. Germline V gene lookup returns CDR1 MDHEN and CDR2 SYDVKM. The CDR3 is 14 amino acids. V dropped 5 bases and J dropped 4; count of bases not matched to a gene: 6. CDR3 sequence: CASSPRTGLYGYTF. CDR3 sequence (DNA): TGTGCCAGCAGTCCTCGGACAGGGCTCTATGGCTACACCTTC.

The CDR3 DNA is TGCGCCAGCAGCCAAGAGGGGGCGGCAGGCGTCGAAAAACTGTTTTTT. It encodes CASSQEGAAGVEKLFF. The chain employs TRBV4-1 and TRBJ1-4, with D possibly being TRBD1 (6 bases). Germline lookup yields CDR1 MGHRA and CDR2 YSYEKL. V dropped 0 bases and J dropped 8 bases, with 16 bases sitting between them. The CDR3 contains 16 residues.

The chain couples TRBV2 to TRBJ1-1; 8 nucleotides line up with TRBD1. The V segment lost 3 bases and the J segment 8 bases; nucleotides outside the gene matches: 2. Germline lookup yields CDR1 SNHLY and CDR2 FYNNEI. This CDR3 region has 12 residues. The CDR3 region is CASSERDREAFF. In DNA, the CDR3 is TGTGCCAGCAGTGAGCGGGACAGGGAAGCTTTCTTT.

The chain is built from TRBV6-1 and TRBJ2-7, with D possibly TRBD1 on 6 matching bases. The germline CDR1 and CDR2 sequences are MNHNS and SASEGT. V shed 2 bases and J shed 3 bases, with 14 bases lying between them. CDR3 length: 15 residues. In nucleotides, the CDR3 is TGTGCCAGCAGTGAATTGAAGGACAGCTACTACGAGCAGTACTTC. Amino acid sequence: CASSELKDSYYEQYF.

The V gene is TRBV19, the J gene TRBJ1-2; no firm D call. The CDR3 is 13 amino acids. CDR1 LNHDA and CDR2 SQIVND come from the germline V gene (reference sequence). V lost 5 bases, J lost 4 bases, and 11 bases lay in between. CDR3 sequence: CASSLGVSYGYTF. The CDR3, as DNA: TGTGCCAGTAGTCTCGGGGTTTCCTATGGCTACACCTTC.

This clone appeared once. This chain joins TRBV6-5 and TRBJ2-7, with TRBD2 matching 8 bases. V lost 4 bases to trimming and J lost 5 bases; unmatched junction nucleotides: 13. This CDR3 contains 16 residues. Germline CDR1 and CDR2: MNHEY and SVGAGI. CDR3 protein: CASSWGRGVDGDEQYF. DNA of the CDR3: TGTGCCAGCAGTTGGGGGCGGGGGGTTGACGGCGACGAGCAGTACTTC.

The chain combines TRBV11-2 with TRBJ2-7; weak D call: TRBD1 (5 bases). Trimming left V 3 bases short and J 0 bases short, with 12 bases between. CDR1 SGHAT and CDR2 FQNNGV come from the germline V gene. This CDR3 is built from 15 residues. This chain's CDR3 is CASSFPQGSSYEQYF. The CDR3, as DNA: TGTGCCAGCAGCTTTCCCCAGGGTAGCTCCTACGAGCAGTACTTC.

This clone occurred a few times. CDR3 sequence (DNA): TGTGCCAGCAGTTTGTCGACTAGCGGGGGGAATGAGCAGTTCTTC. Protein: CASSLSTSGGNEQFF. V gene TRBV28 combines with J gene TRBJ2-1, with TRBD2 matching 13 bases. CDR1 is MDHEN and CDR2 is SYDVKM in the germline V gene. V gave up 3 bases and J gave up 7 bases; unmatched junction bases: 3. This CDR3 spans 15 amino acids.

This clone was detected once. The chain uses TRBV7-9 and TRBJ2-2; TRBD1 matches at 8 bases. The CDR3 totals 15 residues. CDR1 is SEHNR, CDR2 FQNEAQ, per germline (reference sequence). J gave up 6 bases and V 1 base, and 4 bases lay outside the gene matches. The DNA of the CDR3 is TGTGCCAGCAGCTTAGGGACAGGGAGCGCCGGGGAGCTGTTTTTT. Residues: CASSLGTGSAGELFF.

The chain combines TRBV28 with TRBJ1-2; D gene unclear. V was clipped by 6 bases and J by 3 bases, with 14 bases between them. The CDR3 has 14 residues. Germline CDR1 and CDR2: MDHEN and SYDVKM. The CDR3 DNA reads as TGTGCCAGCAGCGAAGCGGGGTGGGACTATGGCTACACCTTC. It codes for CASSEAGWDYGYTF.

This sequence joins TRBV28 and TRBJ2-7; no reliable D call. The length of the CDR3 is 15 residues. The V gene lost 4 bases and the J gene lost 5 bases, with 18 bases spanning the gap. Germline V lookup: CDR1 MDHEN, CDR2 SYDVKM. CDR3 coding DNA: TGTGCCAGCAGTTCCCCCGGGTCAACGGTCCACGAGCAGTACTTC. This codes for CASSSPGSTVHEQYF. Full variable domain (rest looked up from reference TRBV28 and TRBJ2-7): DVKVTQSSRYLVKRTGEKVFLECVQDMDHENMFWYRQDPGLGLRLIYFSYDVKMKEKGDIPEGYSVSREKKERFSLILESASTNQTSMYLCASSSPGSTVHEQYFGPGTRLTVT.

This chain connects TRBV7-3 to TRBJ2-5, with a possible D match to TRBD1 (6 bases). The germline V and J ends were trimmed by 4 bases and 2 bases, with 8 bases remaining between them. Germline V lookup: CDR1 SGHTA, CDR2 FQGTGA. The CDR3 is made up of 13 amino acids. CDR3 nucleotide sequence: TGTGCCAGCAGCTCCGGGACACAAGAGACCCAGTACTTC. This encodes CASSSGTQETQYF. Full variable domain (rest looked up from reference TRBV7-3 and TRBJ2-5): GAGVSQTPSNKVTEKGKYVELRCDPISGHTALYWYRQSLGQGPEFLIYFQGTGAADDSGLPNDRFFAVRPEGSVSTLKIQRTERGDSAVYLCASSSGTQETQYFGPGTRLLVL.

V gene TRBV29-1 combines with J gene TRBJ2-4, with a possible D match to TRBD2 (8 bases). CDR1 SQVTM and CDR2 ANQGSEA come from the germline V gene. The V end was cut by 2 bases, the J end by 15 bases, with 14 bases between. The CDR3 spans 11 residues. Written as DNA, the CDR3 is TGCAGCGTTGAATCGGGAGGGGGCGTGTACTTC. It is translated as CSVESGGGVYF.

This chain uses TRBV2 with TRBJ2-2; 8 nucleotides match TRBD1. The V and J ends lost 6 bases and 0 bases, in that order; junction bases with no gene match: 6. In germline, CDR1 is SNHLY, CDR2 FYNNEI. There are 16 residues in the CDR3. The DNA of the CDR3 is TGTGCCAGCAGATCTGGACAGGGAGCGAACACCGGGGAGCTGTTTTTT. This gives the protein CASRSGQGANTGELFF.

The rearrangement joins TRBV14 to TRBJ1-5; D gene unclear. The CDR3 runs to 13 residues. Germline assignment: CDR1 SGHDN and CDR2 FVKESK. V lost 5 bases and J 7 bases, leaving 12 bases between the germline ends. The CDR3 sequence: CASSAGQTQPQHF. In nucleotides, the CDR3 is TGTGCCAGCAGCGCGGGTCAGACCCAGCCCCAGCATTTT.

V gene TRBV6-5 combines with J gene TRBJ2-6; D unresolved. The CDR3 contains 14 residues. V was shortened by 0 bases and J by 3 bases, with 3 bases between the two germline ends. Germline CDR1 and CDR2: MNHEY and SVGAGI. CDR3 sequence: CASSYSSGANVLTF. In nucleotides, the CDR3 is TGTGCCAGCAGTTACTCGAGTGGGGCCAACGTCCTGACTTTC.

The chain has TRBV5-1 and TRBJ1-1, with D unclear. This CDR3 spans 13 amino acids. V was pared by 5 bases and J by 0 bases, with 8 bases between. From germline, CDR1 is SGHRS and CDR2 YFSETQ. As DNA, the CDR3 is TGCGCCAGCAGTCAACGGGTGAACACTGAAGCTTTCTTT. Protein product: CASSQRVNTEAFF.

Only one count was recorded for this clone. This sequence joins TRBV4-1 and TRBJ1-1; a possible D gene is TRBD1 (5 bases). The CDR3 is 14 amino acids. The germline V and J ends were trimmed by 3 bases and 0 bases, with 8 bases remaining between them. CDR1 is MGHRA and CDR2 is YSYEKL in the germline V gene. CDR3 protein: CASSQGPVNTEAFF. Here the CDR3 DNA reads TGCGCCAGCAGCCAGGGGCCAGTGAACACTGAAGCTTTCTTT.

The chain carries TRBV2 and TRBJ2-7; a possible D gene is TRBD1 (6 bases). The CDR3 has 13 residues. The ends were cut back, 7 bases at V and 0 bases at J, with 10 bases in the middle. Germline CDR1 reads SNHLY; CDR2 reads FYNNEI. CDR3 nucleotide sequence: TGTGCCAGCAAGCGGACAGTCTCCTACGAGCAGTACTTC. Residues: CASKRTVSYEQYF.

As DNA, the CDR3 is TGTGCCACCAGCCCCGGGACAACGAGGAACACTGAAGCTTTCTTT. Residues: CATSPGTTRNTEAFF. This sequence joins TRBV15 and TRBJ1-1; possible D gene TRBD1, 6 bases. V lost 5 bases to trimming and J lost 1 base, with 14 bases between them. This CDR3 region has 15 residues. The V gene's germline CDR1 is LNHNV and CDR2 YYDKDF (reference sequence).